This T cell receptor (beta chain) was found in a study of cytomegalovirus exposure and HLA in healthy donors. PCR employed 60 Vbeta and 13 Jbeta primers. The method was immunoSEQ multiplex PCR; TCRdb's version includes in-frame clones alone and lacks a portion of them. In the table there are about 160,000 clones, 77% of which are singletons. The V and J ends lost 1 base and 2 bases respectively, with 5 bases between them. Germline-derived CDR1 and CDR2 are SGHRS and YFSETQ. The CDR3 sequence is 13 residues long. This clone is a singleton in its sample. Its antigen is as yet unknown. Overall study findings and caveats: As a later analysis revealed, most CMV-associated TCR beta chains appeared HLA-restricted. Under in vitro conditions, a few CMV-associated chains were confirmed as specific for CMV antigens. Prior analysis indicated that the majority of TCR beta V segments exhibited productivity approximately 87% or approximately 30% of the time. Fewer N-insertions than the roughly 650-donor mean were reportedly shown by an Asian-associated ancestry cluster in a later analysis.

This TCR was recovered from a woman in her twenties or thirties in good health and CMV-seronegative. What was sequenced was PBMCs. This chain links TRBV5-1 with TRBJ2-3; no firm D call. In DNA form, the CDR3 reads TGCGCCAGCAGCTTGCTCCCCACAGATACGCAGTATTTT. Its translation: CASSLLPTDTQYF.